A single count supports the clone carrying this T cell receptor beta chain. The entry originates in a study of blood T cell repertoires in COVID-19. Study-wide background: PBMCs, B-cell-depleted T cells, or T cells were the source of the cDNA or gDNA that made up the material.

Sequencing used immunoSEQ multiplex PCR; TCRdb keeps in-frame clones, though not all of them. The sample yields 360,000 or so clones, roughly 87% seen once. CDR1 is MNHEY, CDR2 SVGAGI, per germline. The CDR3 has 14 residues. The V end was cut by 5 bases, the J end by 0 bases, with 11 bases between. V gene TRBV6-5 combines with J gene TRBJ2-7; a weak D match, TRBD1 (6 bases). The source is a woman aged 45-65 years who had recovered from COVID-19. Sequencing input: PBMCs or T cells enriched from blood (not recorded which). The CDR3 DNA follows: TGTGCCAGCAGTACCCGGGACACCTCCTACGAGCAGTACTTC. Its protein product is CASSTRDTSYEQYF.